This T cell receptor beta chain is from a study of post-analysis software for immune sequencing data. Turning to the study itself: Relapsing-remitting, secondary progressive and progressive-relapsing forms of multiple sclerosis all featured among disease courses.

Unique molecular identifiers featured in each of the TCR beta cDNA libraries. A population of about 0.95 to 11 million T cells gave rise to about half a million cDNA molecules. Each CDR3 protein is one row after TCRdb ran MiXCR on the PCR reads. The sample contains about 540,000 distinct CDR3 sequences, roughly 34% of which appear only once. This clonotype showed up just a few times. Antigen: not known. General study results and limits: Four or five TRBV segments were more frequent in patients than controls; TRBV5-6, TRBV5-1 and TRBV20-1 belonged to this group.

The CDR3 has 13 residues. V lost 2 bases to trimming and J lost 6 bases, with 10 bases between them. Per germline, CDR1 SGHTA and CDR2 FQGNSA. This receptor was taken from a girl aged 2-17 years with multiple sclerosis. This sequence joins TRBV7-2 and TRBJ1-2; tentatively, D is TRBD1 (6 bases). Source material: blood. The CDR3 region has the DNA TGTGCCAGCAGCTTAAATAGGGGGAATGGCTACACCTTC. This sequence encodes CASSLNRGNGYTF.